This entry lists 9 T cell receptor beta chains sequenced from one sample in a study of CD8 T cells in ankylosing spondylitis. TCRdb re-derived calls from the 5' RACE reads in MiXCR, one entry per CDR3 protein. The data hold roughly 700,000 distinct CDR3 sequences, with under 20% observed a single time. Overall study results and limits: A motif in TCR beta, a set of seven to nine highly homologous variants, appeared characteristic of ankylosing spondylitis blood.

These receptors have no identified antigens. Sequencing used blood, either unsorted or a sorted T cell fraction (not recorded which). Receptor source: a male donor with ankylosing spondylitis.

This clonotype was recorded a few times. The chain is built from TRBV2 and TRBJ1-1, with a possible D match to TRBD1 (6 bases). Germline V CDR1 and CDR2: SNHLY, FYNNEI. This CDR3 spans 14 amino acids. Trimming pared 6 bases from V and 1 base from J, leaving 12 bases between. DNA of the CDR3: TGTGCCAGCAGGATAGGACAGAAGAACACTGAAGCTTTCTTT. This sequence encodes CASRIGQKNTEAFF.

V and J are TRBV7-6 and TRBJ2-1; no definite D call. The CDR3 length is 12 residues. V dropped 2 bases and J dropped 8 bases, with 7 bases sitting between them. Germline lookup yields CDR1 SGHVS and CDR2 FNYEAQ. CDR3 in DNA: TGTGCCAGCAGCTTAAATCAGTATGAGCAGTTCTTC. This gives the protein CASSLNQYEQFF.

The chain joins TRBV20-1 to TRBJ2-1, with D perhaps being TRBD1 or TRBD2 (5 bases each). This CDR3 is 14 amino acids long. Germline V CDR1 and CDR2: DFQATT, SNEGSKA (reference sequence). V lost 3 bases and J lost 1, with 10 bases in between. This CDR3 reads CSASDWGSYNEQFF. The CDR3 DNA reads as TGCAGTGCTAGCGATTGGGGGTCCTACAATGAGCAGTTCTTC.

In its sample, this clonotype was seen a few times. J is TRBJ1-4 and V is TRBV11-2; D unresolved. Trimming removed 4 bases at V and 6 bases at J, with 24 bases between. This CDR3 has 18 residues. From germline, CDR1 is SGHAT and CDR2 FQNNGV. The CDR3 is CASSSAVGSKGGYEKLFF. CDR3 coding DNA: TGTGCCAGCAGCTCCGCAGTTGGGTCCAAGGGAGGGTATGAAAAACTGTTTTTT.

The chain couples TRBV27 to TRBJ1-1, with a tentative D call TRBD1 (6 bases). V lost 7 bases and J 1 base, leaving 10 bases between the germline ends. The CDR3 is 13 amino acids. Germline CDR1 and CDR2: MNHEY and SMNVEV (reference sequence). CDR3 amino acids: CASKDRRNTEAFF. CDR3 in DNA: TGTGCCAGCAAAGACAGGCGGAACACTGAAGCTTTCTTT.

This clonotype was seen a few times. The chain uses TRBV7-8 and TRBJ1-1, with D unresolved. Per germline, CDR1 SGHVS and CDR2 FQNEAQ. The V end was cut by 4 bases, the J end by 2 bases, with 11 bases between. The CDR3 has 14 residues. The CDR3 coding sequence is TGTGCCAGCAGCTACATCCCGACTAACACTGAAGCTTTCTTT. This translates into CASSYIPTNTEAFF.

The chain uses TRBV5-1 and TRBJ2-7, with 8 bases matching TRBD1. The germline CDR1 and CDR2 sequences are SGHRS and YFSETQ. The V and J ends lost 1 base and 7 bases, in that order; junction bases with no gene match: 10. This CDR3 is built from 15 residues. CDR3 sequence reads: CASSLITGGRGEQYF. In DNA form, the CDR3 reads TGCGCCAGCAGCTTGATAACAGGGGGGAGAGGGGAGCAGTACTTC.

In this sample, this clonotype turned up a few times. The chain is built from TRBV5-1 and TRBJ2-5; D is possibly TRBD2 (5 bases). Germline loops: CDR1 SGHRS, CDR2 YFSETQ. The CDR3 totals 16 residues. Deletions cut 4 bases from V and 1 base from J, with 17 bases between. For the CDR3, the DNA is TGCGCCAGCAGCCCGGGAACCCGGTTACCCCAAGAGACCCAGTACTTC. Encoded protein: CASSPGTRLPQETQYF.

Written as DNA, the CDR3 is TGCAGCGTTGAGTCCAGCCCGGCGACTGAAGCTTTCTTT. Its translation is CSVESSPATEAFF. This chain connects TRBV29-1 to TRBJ1-1; D uncertain. The CDR3 spans 13 residues. The V gene's germline CDR1 is SQVTM and CDR2 ANQGSEA. V gave up 3 bases and J gave up 5 bases, with 13 bases separating them.